These 16 T cell receptor beta chains came from one sample sequenced in a study of T cell repertoires in cytomegalovirus infection. A single record per CDR3 protein comes from TCRdb applying MiXCR to the reads. The repertoire holds around 260,000 distinct CDR3 sequences, roughly 24% seen once, with 14% in the top ten. Sequenced input: PBMCs. These receptors all come from a human donor in good health (CMV status not recorded). Some clones in this sample may be carry-over from other donors' samples.

There are many counts of this clonotype. CDR3 sequence reads: CASSAKTLATNEKLFF. CDR3 nucleotide sequence: TGTGCCAGCAGCGCTAAGACTCTTGCAACTAATGAAAAACTGTTTTTT. The chain recombines TRBV7-2 with TRBJ1-4, with D uncertain. Germline lookup yields CDR1 SGHTA and CDR2 FQGNSA. The CDR3 covers 16 residues. V lost 5 bases to trimming and J lost 0 bases, with 13 bases between them.

There are many counts of this clonotype. The chain employs TRBV12-3 or TRBV12-4 and TRBJ1-1; D gene ambiguous. The CDR3 loop spans 13 amino acids. V was cut by 3 bases and J by 5 bases, with 10 bases left in between. The chain's CDR3 is CASSFSPGTEAFF. In DNA form, the CDR3 reads TGTGCCAGCAGTTTCTCCCCGGGGACTGAAGCTTTCTTT.

A single count supports this clonotype. The rearrangement uses TRBV20-1 and TRBJ2-7, with 9 bases aligning to TRBD1. CDR1 is DFQATT and CDR2 is SNEGSKA in the germline V gene (reference sequence). V lost 4 bases, J lost 4 bases, and 5 bases stayed unmatched. This CDR3 comprises 13 residues. The CDR3 spells CSATSGQGYEQYF. The CDR3 region has the DNA TGCAGTGCTACTTCGGGACAGGGATACGAGCAGTACTTC.

The rearrangement uses TRBV15 and TRBJ1-4; D is unclear. Trimming shortened V by 0 bases and J by 6 bases, and 11 bases separated the two germline ends. The CDR3 runs to 15 residues. Germline lookup yields CDR1 LNHNV and CDR2 YYDKDF (reference sequence). The CDR3 loop is CATSRESLGDEKLFF. CDR3 nucleotides: TGTGCCACCAGCAGAGAGTCCCTGGGAGATGAAAAACTGTTTTTT.

This clonotype was counted between two and nine times. The rearrangement uses TRBV10-3 and TRBJ2-1; 7 bases line up with TRBD2. Trimming cost V 0 bases and J 6 bases; bases outside gene matches: 2. This CDR3 comprises 14 residues. Germline CDR1 and CDR2: ENHRY and SYGVKD. The chain's CDR3 is CAISESGGGNEQFF. The CDR3 DNA reads TGTGCCATCAGTGAGTCGGGGGGGGGCAATGAGCAGTTCTTC.

This clonotype was seen at least ten times. The CDR3 loop reads CASSLNLGGTGELFF. As DNA, the CDR3 is TGTGCCAGCAGCTTGAATCTCGGGGGGACCGGGGAGCTGTTTTTT. V and J are TRBV7-2 and TRBJ2-2; 7 bases match TRBD2. V gave up 3 bases and J gave up 5 bases; unmatched junction bases: 6. The CDR3 has 15 amino acids. Germline-derived CDR1 and CDR2 are SGHTA and FQGNSA.

This rearrangement joins TRBV29-1 to TRBJ1-2; D is unclear. V lost 5 bases and J 0 bases, leaving 7 bases between the germline ends. The germline CDR1 and CDR2 sequences are SQVTM and ANQGSEA. This CDR3 has 12 amino acids. CDR3 in amino acids: CSVQEANYGYTF. CDR3 sequence (DNA): TGCAGCGTTCAGGAAGCTAACTATGGCTACACCTTC.

This clonotype has just a few counts. V is TRBV4-1 and J is TRBJ2-5, with 7 bases aligning to TRBD2. The CDR3 is made up of 16 amino acids. Germline assignment: CDR1 MGHRA and CDR2 YSYEKL. J gave up 1 base and V 1 base, and 6 bases lay outside the gene matches. The CDR3 sequence: CASSQGGGIGQETQYF. CDR3 nucleotides: TGCGCCAGCAGCCAAGGGGGGGGTATCGGCCAAGAGACCCAGTACTTC.

The chain couples TRBV24-1 to TRBJ2-7; tentative D call: TRBD2 (5 bases). From germline, CDR1 is KGHDR and CDR2 SFDVKD. CDR3 length: 16 residues. Trimming removed 2 bases from V and 4 bases from J, with 17 bases in between. The CDR3 protein is CATSDSQGGFGYEQYF. The CDR3 DNA sequence: TGTGCCACCAGTGATTCGCAAGGAGGCTTTGGGTACGAGCAGTACTTC.

This clonotype was picked up many times. This rearrangement joins TRBV7-2 to TRBJ2-7; D unresolved. The V gene lost 5 bases and the J gene lost 0 bases, with 14 bases spanning the gap. The CDR3 has 15 amino acids. Germline V gene lookup returns CDR1 SGHTA and CDR2 FQGNSA. CDR3 amino acids: CASSRLLVTSYEQYF. For the CDR3, the DNA is TGTGCCAGCAGCCGACTCCTAGTCACCTCCTACGAGCAGTACTTC.

The chain has TRBV12-3 or TRBV12-4 and TRBJ2-7; weak D call: TRBD2 (5 bases). This CDR3 spans 13 amino acids. The V and J ends lost 6 bases and 3 bases respectively, with 12 bases between them. This CDR3 reads CASSPGVSYEQYF. CDR3 nucleotide sequence: TGTGCCAGCAGCCCCGGGGTGAGCTACGAGCAGTACTTC.

On this clonotype itself: A much larger clonotype is one base distant, so this may be a read error. The chain recombines TRBV6-6 with TRBJ1-6, with TRBD1 matching 8 bases. The CDR3 consists of 13 residues. V lost 6 bases to trimming and J lost 7 bases; unmatched junction nucleotides: 2. The germline CDR1 and CDR2 sequences are MNHNY and SVGAGI (reference sequence). In DNA form, the CDR3 reads TGTGCCAGCAGGACAGGGGTAAATTCACCCCTCCACTTT. This codes for CASRTGVNSPLHF.

The V call is TRBV20-1, the J call TRBJ2-2, with 8 bases matching TRBD1. In germline, CDR1 is DFQATT, CDR2 SNEGSKA (reference sequence). The ends lost 4 bases at V and 4 bases at J; junction bases unmatched: 5. The CDR3 is 14 amino acids. The CDR3 is CSATDRATTGELFF. The CDR3, as DNA: TGCAGTGCTACGGACAGGGCTACCACCGGGGAGCTGTTTTTT.

Here the CDR3 reads CSASQGRGRDTQYF. DNA for the CDR3: TGCAGTGCTAGTCAGGGCAGGGGGCGTGATACGCAGTATTTT. The chain links TRBV20-1 to TRBJ2-3, with TRBD1 matching 8 bases. Germline CDR1 DFQATT, CDR2 SNEGSKA (reference sequence). V lost 3 bases and J lost 6; bases outside the gene matches: 8. This CDR3 is built from 14 residues.

This clonotype was counted only a few times. The chain recombines TRBV12-3 or TRBV12-4 with TRBJ2-2, with D perhaps TRBD2 (6 bases). The CDR3 length is 15 residues. V was trimmed by 5 bases and J by 5 bases, leaving 15 bases between them. The CDR3 DNA reads TGTGCCAGCAGTCCTTTGGCCGCGGGGACCGGGGAGCTGTTTTTT. Translated, it gives CASSPLAAGTGELFF.

This clonotype was seen only a few times. DNA for the CDR3: TGCAGTGCTAGCGGGGGGGGCTCCTACAATGAGCAGTTCTTC. Amino acid sequence: CSASGGGSYNEQFF. The chain uses TRBV20-1 and TRBJ2-1, with 8 nucleotides matching TRBD2. The CDR3 is 14 residues long. Germline V CDR1 and CDR2: DFQATT, SNEGSKA (reference sequence). The J segment lost 0 bases and the V segment lost 3 bases, leaving 1 base of the junction unmatched.